This T cell receptor beta chain was sequenced in a study of spatial heterogeneity in lung cancer. Notes on the study in general: Tumor mutation count correlated with how many alpha and beta TCRs expanded intratumorally.

CDR3 size: 13 residues. V was pared by 1 base and J by 4 bases, with 6 bases between. Looked up from germline, CDR1 is SNHLY and CDR2 is FYNNEI. This clonotype is medium-sized by share. Its target is unknown. Time point of the sample: sample taken at primary tumor resection. MiXCR, run by TCRdb on the 5' RACE reads, gives a single entry per CDR3 protein. Of around 7,700 distinct CDR3 sequences detected, more than 9% appear once; the ten largest clones hold roughly 10%. The chain combines TRBV2 with TRBJ2-3; D may be TRBD1 (5 bases). The origin of this receptor is a male donor with early-stage non-small cell lung cancer. Specimen: lung tumor tissue, collected at surgery. The CDR3 nucleotides read TGTGCCAGCAGTGAAGAGGGGTCAGATACGCAGTATTTT. Its protein is CASSEEGSDTQYF.